Listed below are T cell receptor beta chains from one sample, sequenced in a study of technical replicates of blood from a few donors. The method was immunoSEQ multiplex PCR; TCRdb's version includes in-frame clones alone and lacks a portion of them. Altogether tens of thousands of clones are present, roughly 93% being singletons, with the ten largest covering under 0.3%. The specimen was T cells isolated from PBMCs. Source of these receptors: a human donor in good health. Both conserved end residues are trimmed from each CDR3.

V: TRBV6-5; J: TRBJ1-4; CDR3: ASRSSGLSQEKLF
V: TRBV15; J: TRBJ2-3; CDR3: ATSLLPRGHTDTQY
V: TRBV2; J: TRBJ1-3; CDR3: ASSPERLDTIY
V: TRBV5-1; J: TRBJ2-2; CDR3: ASSLGQDTGELF
V: TRBV29-1; J: TRBJ1-1; CDR3: SANRATNTEAF
V: TRBV7-2; J: TRBJ2-2; CDR3: ASSWTTGVPGELF
V: TRBV19; J: TRBJ1-5; CDR3: ASSLRVRPSTYQPQH
V: TRBV29-1; J: TRBJ2-7; CDR3: SVDAGTGRGEQY
V: TRBV7-8; J: TRBJ2-7; CDR3: ASSPDRDTYEQY
V: TRBV27; J: TRBJ1-2; CDR3: ASSLGTGLYGYT
V: TRBV18; J: TRBJ2-3; CDR3: ASSPPTGMGTDTQY
V: TRBV11-2; J: TRBJ2-3; CDR3: ASSLDRGGGDTQY
V: TRBV14; J: TRBJ2-3; CDR3: ASSQPPHCGYTSTDTQY
V: TRBV6-8; J: TRBJ1-6; CDR3: ASRPDSQSGTLH
V: TRBV13; J: TRBJ1-1; CDR3: ASSFGTGTREAF
V: TRBV6-5; J: TRBJ2-7; CDR3: ASSYDKNEQY
V: TRBV4-1; J: TRBJ1-1; CDR3: ASSQSTIMTGPNTEAF
V: TRBV10-1; J: TRBJ1-1; CDR3: ASSQANTEAF
V: TRBV28; J: TRBJ2-7; CDR3: ASSLFTGRSYEQY
V: TRBV5-1; J: TRBJ2-5; CDR3: ASSLVGQQETQY
V: TRBV2; J: TRBJ2-7; CDR3: ASSEPEAWEQY
V: TRBV6-5; J: TRBJ1-1; CDR3: ASQGISTEAF
V: TRBV28; J: TRBJ2-3; CDR3: ASSFRLYQGAGTDTQY
V: TRBV5-1; J: TRBJ2-5; CDR3: ASSQTSGDQETQY
V: TRBV10-2; J: TRBJ2-5; CDR3: ATTTPPGGREETQY
V: TRBV9; J: TRBJ1-2; CDR3: ASSATGHRDLGYT
V: TRBV29-1; J: TRBJ1-4; CDR3: SVSATGNSNEKLF
V: TRBV4-1; J: TRBJ2-5; CDR3: ASSPGTGLMETQY
V: TRBV7-9; J: TRBJ1-1; CDR3: ASSPGHYLEAF
V: TRBV7-6; J: TRBJ2-3; CDR3: ASSFNSGGAPDTQY
V: TRBV7-7; J: TRBJ2-7; CDR3: ASSLAPRGQGPRTTYEQY
V: TRBV5-4; J: TRBJ2-7; CDR3: ASSSTGTSGYEQY
V: TRBV4-2; J: TRBJ2-4; CDR3: ASSSQVTVGENIQY
V: TRBV21-1; J: TRBJ2-3; CDR3: ASSSSGTGGALDTQY
V: TRBV28; J: TRBJ2-2; CDR3: ASSPGGNTGELF
V: TRBV6-6; J: TRBJ2-7; CDR3: ASSYSRTGANEQY
V: TRBV4-2; J: TRBJ2-3; CDR3: ASSQRDSAVTQY
V: TRBV19; J: TRBJ2-7; CDR3: ASSIFGQGDEQY
V: TRBV5-1; J: TRBJ2-3; CDR3: ASSFYPASTDTQY
V: TRBV5-1; J: TRBJ2-5; CDR3: ASSYQGGEGETQY
V: TRBV12-5; J: TRBJ2-7; CDR3: ASGQIRLAESYEQY
V: TRBV4-1; J: TRBJ2-7; CDR3: ASSQGHLAGYEQY
V: TRBV9; J: TRBJ2-7; CDR3: ASSATGSYEQY
V: TRBV27; J: TRBJ1-4; CDR3: ASRRSRDRGYSGNEKLF
V: TRBV5-1; J: TRBJ1-4; CDR3: ASSLLTGSGEKLF
V: TRBV4-1; J: TRBJ2-1; CDR3: ASSQVPWGIAGEDEQF
V: TRBV6-1; J: TRBJ2-3; CDR3: ASRGDTGFPDTQY
V: TRBV2; J: TRBJ1-5; CDR3: ASSSGQGNQPQH
V: TRBV9; J: TRBJ2-2; CDR3: ASSVALGAWGELF
V: TRBV15; J: TRBJ1-4; CDR3: ATSRDREGGEKLF
V: TRBV5-4; J: TRBJ1-2; CDR3: ASSLALLGSDDNYGYT
V: TRBV6-1; J: TRBJ1-2; CDR3: ASQFQAQQGGYT
V: TRBV6-5; J: TRBJ1-1; CDR3: ASSYSTQGKSEAF
V: TRBV9; J: TRBJ1-1; CDR3: ASSGTGVGTEAF
V: TRBV5-6; J: TRBJ1-1; CDR3: ASSVTGTVNTEAF
V: TRBV11-2; J: TRBJ2-5; CDR3: ASSPGQQETQY
V: TRBV27; J: TRBJ2-1; CDR3: ASTRTGFVNEQF
V: TRBV6-1; J: TRBJ1-1; CDR3: ASSEVPLGGAF
V: TRBV7-2; J: TRBJ1-5; CDR3: ASSSPRRGHNQPQH
V: TRBV6-6; J: TRBJ2-5; CDR3: ASSYGGTRGETQY